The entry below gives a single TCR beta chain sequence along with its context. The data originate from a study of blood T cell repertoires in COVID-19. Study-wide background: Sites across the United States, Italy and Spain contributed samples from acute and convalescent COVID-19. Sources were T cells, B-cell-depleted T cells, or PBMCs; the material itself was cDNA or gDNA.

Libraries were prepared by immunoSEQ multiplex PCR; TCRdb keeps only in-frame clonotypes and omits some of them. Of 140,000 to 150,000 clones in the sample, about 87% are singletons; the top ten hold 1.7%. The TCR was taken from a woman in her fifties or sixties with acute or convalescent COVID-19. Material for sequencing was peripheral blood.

CDR3 region: CASSLSGQGGYGYTF. In nucleotides, the CDR3 is TGTGCCAGCAGTTTATCGGGACAGGGAGGCTATGGCTACACCTTC. The chain combines TRBV27 with TRBJ1-2; the match to TRBD1 covers 9 bases. After removal of 0 bases from V and 4 bases from J, the junction contained 3 bases not matched to a gene. CDR1 is MNHEY, CDR2 SMNVEV, per germline (reference sequence). The CDR3 runs to 15 residues.